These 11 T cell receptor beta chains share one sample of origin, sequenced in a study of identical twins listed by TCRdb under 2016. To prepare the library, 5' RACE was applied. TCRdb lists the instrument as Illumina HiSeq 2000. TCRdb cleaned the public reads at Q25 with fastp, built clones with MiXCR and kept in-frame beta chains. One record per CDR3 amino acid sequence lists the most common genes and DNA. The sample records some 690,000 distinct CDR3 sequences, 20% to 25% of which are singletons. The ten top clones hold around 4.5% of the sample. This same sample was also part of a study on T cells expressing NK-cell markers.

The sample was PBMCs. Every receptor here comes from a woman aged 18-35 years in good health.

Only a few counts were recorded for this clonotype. This CDR3 is CATSTATGTPNTGELFF. CDR3 DNA sequence: TGTGCCACCAGCACTGCTACGGGAACACCGAACACCGGGGAGCTGTTTTTT. This chain links TRBV15 with TRBJ2-2; D might be TRBD2 (5 bases). V was shortened by 4 bases and J by 0 bases, with 15 bases between the two germline ends. This CDR3 spans 17 amino acids. CDR1 and CDR2 (germline): LNHNV, YYDKDF (reference sequence). The full variable domain, rest sourced from reference TRBV15 and TRBJ2-2, is DAMVIQNPRYQVTQFGKPVTLSCSQTLNHNVMYWYQQKSSQAPKLLFHYYDKDFNNEADTPDNFQSRRPNTSFCFLDIRSPGLGDTAMYLCATSTATGTPNTGELFFGEGSRLTVL.

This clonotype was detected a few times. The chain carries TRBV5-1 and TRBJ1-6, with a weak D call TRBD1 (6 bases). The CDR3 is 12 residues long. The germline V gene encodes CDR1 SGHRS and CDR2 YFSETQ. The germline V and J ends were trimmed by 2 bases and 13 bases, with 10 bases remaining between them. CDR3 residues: CASSLDRTPLHF. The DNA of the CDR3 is TGCGCCAGCAGCTTAGACAGGACCCCCCTCCACTTT.

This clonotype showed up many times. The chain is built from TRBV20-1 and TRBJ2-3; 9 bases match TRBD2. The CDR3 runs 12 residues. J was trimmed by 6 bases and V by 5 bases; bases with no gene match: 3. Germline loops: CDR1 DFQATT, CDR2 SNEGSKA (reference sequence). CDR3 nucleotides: TGCAGTGCTGTAACTAGCGGGGATACGCAGTATTTT. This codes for CSAVTSGDTQYF.

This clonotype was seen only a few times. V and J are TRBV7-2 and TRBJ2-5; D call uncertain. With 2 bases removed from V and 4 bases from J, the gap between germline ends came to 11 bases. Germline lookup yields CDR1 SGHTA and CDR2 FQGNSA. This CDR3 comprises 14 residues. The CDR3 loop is CASSLSSWAETQYF. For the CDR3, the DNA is TGTGCCAGCAGCTTAAGCAGCTGGGCAGAGACCCAGTACTTC.

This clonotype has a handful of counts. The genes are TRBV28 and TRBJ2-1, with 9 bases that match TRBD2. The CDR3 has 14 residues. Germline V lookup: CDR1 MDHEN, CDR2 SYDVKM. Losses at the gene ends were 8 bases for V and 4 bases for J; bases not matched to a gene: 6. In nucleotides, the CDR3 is TGTGCCAGCGGAACTAGCGGGCTTTACAATGAGCAGTTCTTC. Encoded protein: CASGTSGLYNEQFF.

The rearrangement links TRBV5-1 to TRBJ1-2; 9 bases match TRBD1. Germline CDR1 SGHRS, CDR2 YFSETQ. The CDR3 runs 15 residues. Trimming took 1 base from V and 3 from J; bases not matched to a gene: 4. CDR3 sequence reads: CASSLRDRDYYGYTF. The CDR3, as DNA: TGCGCCAGCAGCTTGAGGGACAGGGATTACTATGGCTACACCTTC.

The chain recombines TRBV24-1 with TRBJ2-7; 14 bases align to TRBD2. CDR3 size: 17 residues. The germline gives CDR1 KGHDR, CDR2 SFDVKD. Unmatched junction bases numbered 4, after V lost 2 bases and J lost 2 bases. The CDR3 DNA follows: TGTGCCACCAGTGATTCGTCGACTAGCGGGAGGGCCTACGAGCAGTACTTC. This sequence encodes CATSDSSTSGRAYEQYF.

CDR3 sequence: CASSSPSNEQYF. Written as DNA, the CDR3 is TGTGCCAGCAGCTCCCCTAGCAACGAGCAGTACTTC. This chain uses TRBV7-2 with TRBJ2-7; tentatively, D is TRBD2 (5 bases). V dropped 4 bases and J dropped 5 bases, with 9 bases sitting between them. CDR1 SGHTA and CDR2 FQGNSA come from the germline V gene. The CDR3 covers 12 residues. The full variable domain, in which reference TRBV7-2 and TRBJ2-7 provide the parts outside the CDR3, is GAGVSQSPSNKVTEKGKDVELRCDPISGHTALYWYRQSLGQGLEFLIYFQGNSAPDKSGLPSDRFSAERTGGSVSTLTIQRTQQEDSAVYLCASSSPSNEQYFGPGTRLTVT.

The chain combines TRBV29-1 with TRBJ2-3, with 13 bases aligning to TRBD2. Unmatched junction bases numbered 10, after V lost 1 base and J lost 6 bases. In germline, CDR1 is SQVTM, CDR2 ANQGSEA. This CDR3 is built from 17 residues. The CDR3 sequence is CSVEGARPTSGGDTQYF. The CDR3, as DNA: TGCAGCGTTGAAGGCGCTAGACCGACTAGCGGGGGGGATACGCAGTATTTT.

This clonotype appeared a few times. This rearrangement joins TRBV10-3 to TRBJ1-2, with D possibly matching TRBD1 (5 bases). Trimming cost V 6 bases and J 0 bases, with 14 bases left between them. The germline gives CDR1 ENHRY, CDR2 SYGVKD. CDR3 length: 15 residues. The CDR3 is CAIRESGQSNYGYTF. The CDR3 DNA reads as TGTGCCATCAGAGAATCGGGGCAATCTAACTATGGCTACACCTTC.

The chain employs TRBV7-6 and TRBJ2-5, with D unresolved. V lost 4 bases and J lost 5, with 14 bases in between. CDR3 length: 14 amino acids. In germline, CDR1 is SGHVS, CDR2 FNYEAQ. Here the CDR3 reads CASSSSLSSETQYF. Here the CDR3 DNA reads TGTGCCAGCAGCTCCTCATTGTCCTCGGAGACCCAGTACTTC.